This T cell receptor (beta chain) was found in a study of T cells in Graves' hyperthyroidism and ophthalmopathy (dated by TCRdb to about 2019). About the full investigation: Peripheral blood was sampled at the time of initial diagnosis, prior to any treatment. To identify distinguishing TCR V-J signatures, a discovery cohort of about 95 patients was used, comprising 40 to 45 with Graves' ophthalmopathy and some 60 with stable Graves' hyperthyroidism. Prospective prediction of ophthalmopathy was tested in an independent validation cohort of 18 to 20 hyperthyroidism patients and 17 patients who later progressed to ophthalmopathy. For training and testing, the 100 or so patients in the discovery cohort were randomly divided in a 7:3 ratio. In addition, the study compared T-cell repertoires in thyroid tissue and in blood from roughly six Graves' hyperthyroidism patients. Following sampling, methimazole starting at 30 mg daily was given to hyperthyroidism patients, and high-dose intravenous methylprednisolone was given to ophthalmopathy patients. The paper describes TCR Vbeta CDR3 sequencing of 135 peripheral blood samples, made up of 43 ophthalmopathy patients, over 70 hyperthyroidism patients and some 17 progressor patients. Overall study results and their limits: In validation, progression to ophthalmopathy was predicted by the model with 70.59% sensitivity and 72% to 80% specificity, a median of approximately 6.5 months before onset. Blood samples also contained most of the expanded thyroid clonotypes (frequency above 0.001), which suggests that blood repertoires may reflect thyroid immune responses. No statistical method was used to set the sample size in advance, and investigators knew the group allocation. Ophthalmopathy was separated from stable hyperthyroidism by a 13 V-J signature model, with around 88% sensitivity and roughly 84% specificity obtained in cross-validation and 80%/75% obtained in testing.

The TCR beta CDR3 regions were amplified from the RNA transcripts. The TCR CDR3 was subjected to a first round of RT-PCR using the HTBI primer set and the Qiagen OneStep RT-PCR kit. A second multiplex PCR round built the libraries, followed by size selection and purification. Libraries were sequenced paired-end with 100 bp reads on an Illumina HiSeq2000. The study's processing was this. SOAPnuke was used to process the raw data, throwing out any read that contained adapters or uncalled bases, had a mean Phred below 15, or lacked an exact constant-primer or identifier match. High-quality paired reads were merged with COPE v1.2.5, and unique nucleotide sequences were defined as clonotypes. MiTCR v1.1 was used to align clonotypes to the IMGT TRBV, TRBD and TRBJ reference segments. The analysis was restricted to V-J combinations with a frequency above 0.0001, which together covered about 99% of the repertoires. The TCS score was defined as the ratio of F50 (clonal expansion) to E x V (chaos), calculated using BLOSUM62-based TCRdist between CDR3 peptides within each V-J. Welch's t-statistics and random forest reduced roughly 500 V-J features to 13, which were used in a naive Bayes classifier (R e1071). TCRdb trimmed public reads at Q25 via fastp, called clones via MiXCR and kept in-frame beta chains. Every distinct CDR3 protein forms one entry, paired with its most common genes and DNA. The V and J calls come from TCRdb's annotation, not from the publication. The sample table lists about 280,000 distinct CDR3 sequences, 20% to 25% of them with a count of one. The ten top clones hold 25% to 30% of the sample.

The germline V gene yields MNHEY for CDR1 and SVGAGI for CDR2. The CDR3, from cysteine to phenylalanine, totals 16 residues. The entry retains the CDR3 DNA only, 48 bases that are in frame from base 1. Trimming takes 2 bases from V and 8 bases from J, and the germline ends sit 18 bases apart. Concerning this clonotype itself: Its recognized antigen is unknown. Per-nucleotide qualities are absent, and no much larger clonotype sits a single base away.

Hyperthyroidism patients were newly diagnosed, with disease duration under 2 months, and aged 18 to 65 years. Patients with uncontrolled infections, other autoimmune diseases, pregnancy or lactation were excluded. Clinical symptoms, serum thyroxine and TRAb, thyroid ultrasound, and orbital computed tomography formed the basis for the diagnoses. For progressor patients, blood was drawn at the first diagnosis of hyperthyroidism, before any ophthalmopathy symptoms had appeared. PBMCs were separated from 8 to 10 ml of fresh peripheral blood using Ficoll-Paque density gradient centrifugation. Progressor patients were defined as those initially diagnosed with Graves' hyperthyroidism in whom ophthalmopathy developed during follow-up. Total RNA was extracted with Trizol reagent, and quality was checked on an Agilent 2100 Bioanalyzer.

The sample comprised blood. The rearranged chain carries TRBV6-5 and TRBJ2-2; the D gene remains uncertain. The sequence was collected from a man aged 35-49 years with Graves' hyperthyroidism that later progressed to Graves' ophthalmopathy. The CDR3 region has the sequence CASSYQGLPTVGELFF. The DNA reads TGTGCCAGCAGTTACCAAGGGCTACCCACGGTGGGGGAGCTGTTTTTT.